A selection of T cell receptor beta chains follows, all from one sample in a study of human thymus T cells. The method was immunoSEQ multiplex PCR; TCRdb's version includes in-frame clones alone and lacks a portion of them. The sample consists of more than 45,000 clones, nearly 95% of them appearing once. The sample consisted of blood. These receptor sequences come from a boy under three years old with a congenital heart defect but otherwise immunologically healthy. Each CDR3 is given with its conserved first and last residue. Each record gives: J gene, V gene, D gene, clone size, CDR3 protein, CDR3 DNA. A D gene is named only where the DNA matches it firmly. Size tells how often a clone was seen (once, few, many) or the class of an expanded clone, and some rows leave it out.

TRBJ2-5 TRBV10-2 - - CASTRTIYQETQYF TGCGCCAGCACTCGGACTATATACCAAGAGACCCAGTACTTC
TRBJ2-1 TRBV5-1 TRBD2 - CASSKLAGPYNEQFF TGCGCCAGCAGCAAACTAGCGGGGCCCTACAATGAGCAGTTCTTC
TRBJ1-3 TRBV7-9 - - CASSLPIGTENTIYF TGTGCCAGCAGCCTTCCAATCGGGACGGAAAACACCATATATTTT
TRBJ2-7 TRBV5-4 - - CASSLEGGIEVQYF TGTGCCAGCAGCTTGGAGGGAGGTATTGAAGTGCAGTACTTC
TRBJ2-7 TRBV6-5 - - CASSYVGYEQYF TGTGCCAGCAGTTACGTGGGCTACGAGCAGTACTTC
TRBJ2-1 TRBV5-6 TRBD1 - CASSFRDRAGNEQFF TGTGCCAGCAGCTTCAGGGACAGGGCAGGAAATGAGCAGTTCTTC
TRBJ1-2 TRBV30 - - CAWSVDGYGYTF TGTGCCTGGAGTGTGGACGGCTATGGCTACACCTTC
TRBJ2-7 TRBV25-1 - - CASSEYTYEQYF TGTGCCAGCAGTGAATATACCTACGAGCAGTACTTC
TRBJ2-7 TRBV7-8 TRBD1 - CASSLEGRGYEQYF TGTGCCAGCAGCTTAGAAGGCAGGGGGTACGAGCAGTACTTC
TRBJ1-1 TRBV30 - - CAWSGGWGMNTEAFF TGTGCCTGGAGCGGGGGGTGGGGTATGAACACTGAAGCTTTCTTT
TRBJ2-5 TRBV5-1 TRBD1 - CASSRTGTGDETQYF TGCGCCAGCAGCAGAACCGGGACAGGGGACGAGACCCAGTACTTC
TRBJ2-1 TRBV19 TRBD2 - CASSMQREWYEQFF TGTGCCAGTAGTATGCAGCGGGAGTGGTATGAGCAGTTCTTC
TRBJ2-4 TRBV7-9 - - CASRGATNKNIQYF TGTGCCAGCAGGGGTGCCACTAACAAAAACATTCAGTACTTC
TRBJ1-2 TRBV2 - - CASTGSWGYTF TGTGCCAGCACGGGGTCTTGGGGCTACACCTTC
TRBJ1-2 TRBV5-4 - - CASSFGAGEGYGYTF TGTGCCAGCAGCTTCGGTGCAGGGGAGGGATATGGCTACACCTTC
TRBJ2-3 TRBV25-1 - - CASSDGTLHTDTQYF TGTGCCAGCAGTGATGGGACACTCCACACAGATACGCAGTATTTT
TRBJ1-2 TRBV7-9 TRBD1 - CASSPRTGSGYTF TGTGCCAGCAGCCCAAGGACAGGGAGTGGCTACACCTTC
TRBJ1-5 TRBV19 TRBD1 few CASSWDRGDQPQHF TGTGCCAGTAGCTGGGACAGAGGGGACCAGCCCCAGCATTTT
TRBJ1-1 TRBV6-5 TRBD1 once CASRGGAWDTEAFF TGTGCCAGCAGAGGGGGCGCATGGGACACTGAAGCTTTCTTT
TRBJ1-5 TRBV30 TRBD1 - CAWSAPTGVNQPQHF TGTGCCTGGAGTGCCCCGACAGGGGTCAATCAGCCCCAGCATTTT
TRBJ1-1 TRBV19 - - CASRMSWTEAFF TGTGCCAGTAGAATGAGTTGGACTGAAGCTTTCTTT
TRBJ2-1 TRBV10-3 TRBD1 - CAISEGRGQGEQQFF TGTGCCATCAGTGAGGGGAGGGGACAGGGTGAGCAGCAGTTCTTC
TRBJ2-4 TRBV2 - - CASSDTNIQYF TGTGCCAGCAGTGACACGAACATTCAGTACTTC
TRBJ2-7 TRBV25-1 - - CASSERAGPYYEQYF TGTGCCAGCAGTGAACGGGCAGGGCCCTACTACGAGCAGTACTTC
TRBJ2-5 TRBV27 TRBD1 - CASSSPGQGAGETQYF TGTGCCAGCAGTTCACCGGGACAGGGGGCGGGAGAGACCCAGTACTTC
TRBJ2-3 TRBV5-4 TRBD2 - CASSRLSTSGATDTQYF TGTGCCAGCAGCCGACTCTCGACTAGCGGGGCCACAGATACGCAGTATTTT
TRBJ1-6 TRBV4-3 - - CASSQEWGTSSYNSPLHF TGCGCCAGCAGCCAAGAGTGGGGGACCTCCTCCTATAATTCACCCCTCCACTTT
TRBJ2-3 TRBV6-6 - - CASSYSRQTTDTQYF TGTGCCAGCAGTTACTCGAGACAGACCACAGATACGCAGTATTTT
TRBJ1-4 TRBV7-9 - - CASSREQLNEKLFF TGTGCCAGCAGCCGGGAACAGTTAAATGAAAAACTGTTTTTT
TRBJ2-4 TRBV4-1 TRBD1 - CASSHRDRGDIQYF TGCGCCAGCAGCCACCGGGACAGGGGCGACATTCAGTACTTC
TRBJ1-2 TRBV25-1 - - CASSEYSPLYGYTF TGTGCCAGCAGTGAATATAGCCCCCTCTATGGCTACACCTTC
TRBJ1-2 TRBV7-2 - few CASSYAGAPGRDGYTF TGTGCCAGCAGCTACGCTGGGGCCCCCGGTCGGGACGGCTACACCTTC
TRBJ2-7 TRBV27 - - CASSPRKGEQYF TGTGCCAGCAGCCCCCGAAAGGGGGAGCAGTACTTC
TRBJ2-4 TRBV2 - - CASEGQGNIQYF TGTGCCAGCGAAGGGCAGGGCAACATTCAGTACTTC
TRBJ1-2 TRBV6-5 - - CASRSLGAYGYTF TGTGCCAGCAGGTCTTTAGGGGCTTATGGCTACACCTTC
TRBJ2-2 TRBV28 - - CASSRDPPNTGELFF TGTGCCAGCAGTCGGGACCCCCCGAACACCGGGGAGCTGTTTTTT
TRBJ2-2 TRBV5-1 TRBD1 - CASSLGTGVTGELFF TGCGCCAGCAGCTTGGGGACAGGGGTGACCGGGGAGCTGTTTTTT
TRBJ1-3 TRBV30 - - CAWKVGGQSGNTIYF TGTGCCTGGAAGGTTGGGGGCCAATCTGGAAACACCATATATTTT